The present entry profiles one TCR beta chain with its context. J lost 5 bases, V lost 3 bases, and 6 bases had no gene match. Germline lookup yields CDR1 KGHDR and CDR2 SFDVKD. The CDR3 consists of 15 residues. This specimen comes from a study of blood T cells in healthy people across ages. With a J-beta primer mix and a sample-barcoded 5' primer, a second PCR ran about 7 to 12 cycles. Each CDR3 protein gets one entry after TCRdb re-called the 5' RACE reads with MiXCR. The sample yields some 850,000 distinct CDR3 sequences, approximately 24% seen once. The same sample was also used in a study of T cells of mothers and their children.

The chain recombines TRBV24-1 with TRBJ2-5, with 9 bases aligning to TRBD2. Sequencing was done on a sample of blood. The sequence was collected from a boy between 10 and 17 years old in good health. The CDR3 nucleotides read TGTGCCACCAGTGATCCCAGCGGGGGGCCCGAGACCCAGTACTTC. Residues: CATSDPSGGPETQYF.